This T cell receptor (beta chain) was identified during a study of spatial heterogeneity in lung cancer. Across the study: The study consistently detected more beta-chain than alpha-chain sequences.

Time point: sample taken at primary tumor resection. From tumor, nontumor lung or frozen PBMC, whole RNA was taken unsorted for sequencing. TCRdb reanalysed the 5' RACE reads using MiXCR and keeps one entry per CDR3 protein. In the table there are tens of thousands of distinct CDR3 sequences, 15% to 20% of which are singletons. Germline-derived CDR1 and CDR2 are MDHEN and SYDVKM. The CDR3 has 14 amino acids. V shed 7 bases and J 4 bases; nucleotides not matched to a gene: 10. This clonotype is labeled as medium-sized. The antigen is unknown. Notes on the study in general: Mutation counts in tumors were tracked by counts of expanded intratumoral alpha and beta TCRs. Tumor T cell coverage was estimated at about 7% for alpha and about 13% for beta chains.

V is TRBV28 and J is TRBJ2-7; 7 positions match TRBD1. The source was lung tumor tissue, collected at surgery. The receptor comes from a female donor with early-stage non-small cell lung cancer. CDR3 residues: CASTTRDRFYEQYF. Written as DNA, the CDR3 is TGTGCCAGCACAACCCGGGACAGATTTTACGAGCAGTACTTC.